This record concerns one T cell receptor (beta chain) sequence. Antigen specificity is unknown. The entry originates in a study of graft-versus-host responses after intestinal transplantation. About the research overall: Transplant recipients had multivisceral, liver-intestinal, or isolated intestinal grafts. All recipients were given anti-thymocyte globulin induction, and tacrolimus and steroids were then administered for about three years. Study-level results: In patients with graft-donor T cell macrochimerism, allograft graft-versus-host to host-versus-graft clonal ratios were high. Peak circulating GvH clone levels tracked with early post-transplant HvG declines.

V lost 2 bases and J 4 bases, leaving 12 bases between the germline ends. Germline V CDR1 and CDR2: GTSNPN, SVGIG (reference sequence). The CDR3 covers 15 residues. Using immunoSEQ multiplex PCR, the repertoire was profiled, and TCRdb retains in-frame clones only, with some absent. The table includes 62,000 or so clones, around 90% detected once. The sample consisted of PBMCs, taken 26 days after transplant. The chain employs TRBV30 and TRBJ1-6; a weak D match, TRBD1 (6 bases). This receptor was identified in a human patient who received an intestinal transplant, so some T cells may come from the graft donor. The CDR3 DNA follows: TGTGCCTGGAGTCGGGACACTGGGTATAATTCACCCCTCCACTTT. It yields the protein CAWSRDTGYNSPLHF. The full variable domain, rest sourced from reference TRBV30 and TRBJ1-6, is SQTIHQWPATLVQPVGSPLSLECTVEGTSNPNLYWYRQAAGRGLQLLFYSVGIGQISSEVPQNLSASRPQDRQFILSSKKLLLSDSGFYLCAWSRDTGYNSPLHFGNGTRLTVT.